This T cell receptor (beta chain) was profiled in a study of vaccination effects on CD4 cells after COVID-19. The wider study: Sampling occurred a median 72 days post second dose, range 14 to 241.

The CDR3 is 13 amino acids. V was shortened by 5 bases and J by 8 bases, with 13 bases between the two germline ends. Per the germline V gene, CDR1 is SGHTA and CDR2 is FQGNSA. Data came from immunoSEQ multiplex PCR; TCRdb stores just in-frame clones and leaves some out. Among approximately 83,000 clones listed, 60% to 80% were seen once. Expansion of antigen-specific CD4+ T cells with viral peptide pools was carried out by the ViraFEST assay before sequencing. Following culture for approximately ten days, CD4+ T cells were isolated. Every participant took two doses of the BNT162b2 or mRNA-1273 vaccine. The study found no prior SARS-CoV-2 infection in the vaccine recipients, who tested negative for nucleocapsid antibodies. Notes on this clone: Antigen: not known.

The specimen comprised CD4+ T cells from PBMCs cultured with HCoV-OC43 spike peptides, sampled after COVID-19 vaccination. Specified subset: HCoV-OC43 spike overlapping peptide pool stimulation. The rearrangement uses TRBV7-2 and TRBJ2-1, with D tentatively TRBD2 (5 bases). The clonotype comes from a human donor who received a COVID-19 vaccine. The CDR3 sequence: CASSARGQHEQFF. For the CDR3, the DNA is TGTGCCAGCAGCGCCCGCGGGCAGCATGAGCAGTTCTTC.